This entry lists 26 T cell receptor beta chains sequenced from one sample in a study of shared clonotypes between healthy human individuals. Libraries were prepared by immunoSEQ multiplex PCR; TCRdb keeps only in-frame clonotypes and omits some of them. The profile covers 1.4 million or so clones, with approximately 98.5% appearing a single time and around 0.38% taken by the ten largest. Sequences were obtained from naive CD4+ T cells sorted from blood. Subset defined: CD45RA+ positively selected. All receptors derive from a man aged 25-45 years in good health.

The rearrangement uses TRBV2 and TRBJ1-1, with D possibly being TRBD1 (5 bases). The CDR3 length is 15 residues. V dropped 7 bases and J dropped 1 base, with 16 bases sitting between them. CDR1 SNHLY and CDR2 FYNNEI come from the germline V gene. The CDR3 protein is CASTLIGHRNTEAFF. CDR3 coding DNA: TGTGCCAGCACCCTCATCGGACATCGGAACACTGAAGCTTTCTTT.

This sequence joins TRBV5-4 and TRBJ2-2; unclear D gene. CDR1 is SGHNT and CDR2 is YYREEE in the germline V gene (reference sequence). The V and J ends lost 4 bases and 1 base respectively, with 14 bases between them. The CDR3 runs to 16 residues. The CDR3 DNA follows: TGTGCCAGCAGCGCCGCGATTTCTAAGAACACCGGGGAGCTGTTTTTT. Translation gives CASSAAISKNTGELFF. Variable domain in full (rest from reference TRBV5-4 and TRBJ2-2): ETGVTQSPTHLIKTRGQQVTLRCSSQSGHNTVSWYQQALGQGPQFIFQYYREEENGRGNFPPRFSGLQFPNYSSELNVNALELDDSALYLCASSAAISKNTGELFFGEGSRLTVL.

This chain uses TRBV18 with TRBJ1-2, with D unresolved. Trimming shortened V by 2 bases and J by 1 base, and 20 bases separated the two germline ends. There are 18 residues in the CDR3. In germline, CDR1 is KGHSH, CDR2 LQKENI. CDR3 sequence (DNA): TGTGCCAGCTCACCAATTGGCAGATCCCTCTCCTATAACTATGGCTACACCTTC. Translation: CASSPIGRSLSYNYGYTF.

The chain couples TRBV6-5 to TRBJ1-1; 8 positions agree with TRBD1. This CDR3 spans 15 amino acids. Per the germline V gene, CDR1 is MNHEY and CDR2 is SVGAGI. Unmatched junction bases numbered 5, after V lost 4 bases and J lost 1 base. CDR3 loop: CASSSRTGPNTEAFF. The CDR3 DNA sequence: TGTGCCAGCAGTTCCCGGACAGGGCCGAACACTGAAGCTTTCTTT.

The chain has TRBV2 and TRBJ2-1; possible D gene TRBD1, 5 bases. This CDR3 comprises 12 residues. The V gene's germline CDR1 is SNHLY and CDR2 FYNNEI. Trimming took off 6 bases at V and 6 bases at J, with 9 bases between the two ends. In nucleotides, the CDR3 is TGTGCCAGCAGAGACCAGGGCAATGAGCAGTTCTTC. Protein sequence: CASRDQGNEQFF.

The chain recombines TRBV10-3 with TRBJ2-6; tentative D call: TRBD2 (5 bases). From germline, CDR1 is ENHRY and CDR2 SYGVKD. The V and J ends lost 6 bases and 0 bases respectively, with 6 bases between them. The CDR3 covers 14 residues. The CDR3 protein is CAIRDFSGANVLTF. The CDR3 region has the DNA TGTGCCATCAGGGACTTCTCTGGGGCCAACGTCCTGACTTTC.

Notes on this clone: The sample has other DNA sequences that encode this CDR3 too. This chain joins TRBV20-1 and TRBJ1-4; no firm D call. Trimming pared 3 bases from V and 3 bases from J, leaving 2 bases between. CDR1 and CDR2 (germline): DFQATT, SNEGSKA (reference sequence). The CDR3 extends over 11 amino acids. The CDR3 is CSARANEKLFF. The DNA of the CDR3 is TGCAGTGCTAGGGCTAATGAAAAACTGTTTTTT.

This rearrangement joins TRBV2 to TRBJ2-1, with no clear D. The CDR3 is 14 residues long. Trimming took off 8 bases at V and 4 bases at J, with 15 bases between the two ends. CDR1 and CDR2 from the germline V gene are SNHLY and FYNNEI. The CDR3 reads CASRAATSYNEQFF. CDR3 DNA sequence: TGTGCCAGCCGCGCGGCGACGAGTTACAATGAGCAGTTCTTC.

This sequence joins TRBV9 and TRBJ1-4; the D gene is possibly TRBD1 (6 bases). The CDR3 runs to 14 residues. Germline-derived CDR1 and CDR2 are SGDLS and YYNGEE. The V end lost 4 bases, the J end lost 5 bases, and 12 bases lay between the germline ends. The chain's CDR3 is CASSLTQGNEKLFF. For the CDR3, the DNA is TGTGCCAGCAGCCTTACGCAGGGGAATGAAAAACTGTTTTTT. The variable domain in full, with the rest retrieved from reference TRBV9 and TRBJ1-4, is DSGVTQTPKHLITATGQRVTLRCSPRSGDLSVYWYQQSLDQGLQFLIQYYNGEERAKGNILERFSAQQFPDLHSELNLSSLELGDSALYFCASSLTQGNEKLFFGSGTQLSVL.

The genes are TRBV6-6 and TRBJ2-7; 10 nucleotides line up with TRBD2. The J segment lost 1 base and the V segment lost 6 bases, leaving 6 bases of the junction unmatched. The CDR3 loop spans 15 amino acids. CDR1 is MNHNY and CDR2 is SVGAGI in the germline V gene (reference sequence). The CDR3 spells CASSTLAGVSYEQYF. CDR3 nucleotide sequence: TGTGCCAGCAGCACCCTAGCGGGAGTGTCCTACGAGCAGTACTTC.

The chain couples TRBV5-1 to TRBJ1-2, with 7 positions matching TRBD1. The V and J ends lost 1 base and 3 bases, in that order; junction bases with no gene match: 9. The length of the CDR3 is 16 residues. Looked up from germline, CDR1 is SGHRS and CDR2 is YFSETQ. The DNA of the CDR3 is TGCGCCAGCAGCTTGCCCAGGACAGGAAGAGACTATGGCTACACCTTC. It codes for CASSLPRTGRDYGYTF.

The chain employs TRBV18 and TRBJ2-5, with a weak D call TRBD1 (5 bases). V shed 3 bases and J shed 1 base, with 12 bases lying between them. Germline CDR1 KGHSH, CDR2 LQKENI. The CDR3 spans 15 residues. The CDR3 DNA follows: TGTGCCAGCTCACCGCTGGACACGCGCCAAGAGACCCAGTACTTC. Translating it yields CASSPLDTRQETQYF.

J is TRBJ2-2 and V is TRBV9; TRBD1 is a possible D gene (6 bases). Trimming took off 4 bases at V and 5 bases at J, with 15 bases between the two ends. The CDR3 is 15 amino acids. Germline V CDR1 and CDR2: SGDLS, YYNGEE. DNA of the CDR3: TGTGCCAGCAGCCCACACCCGACAGGTACCGGGGAGCTGTTTTTT. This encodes CASSPHPTGTGELFF.

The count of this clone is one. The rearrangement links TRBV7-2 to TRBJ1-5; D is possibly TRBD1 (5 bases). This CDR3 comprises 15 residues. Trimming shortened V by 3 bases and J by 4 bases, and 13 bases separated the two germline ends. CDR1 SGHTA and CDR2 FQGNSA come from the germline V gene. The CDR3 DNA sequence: TGTGCCAGCAGCTTCTTTACGGGACTAAATCAGCCCCAGCATTTT. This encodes CASSFFTGLNQPQHF.

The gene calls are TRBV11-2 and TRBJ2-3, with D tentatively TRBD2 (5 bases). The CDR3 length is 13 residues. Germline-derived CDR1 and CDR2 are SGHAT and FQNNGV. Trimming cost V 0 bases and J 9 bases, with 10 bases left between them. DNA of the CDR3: TGTGCCAGCAGCTTAGATCAAGGAGGCACGCAGTATTTT. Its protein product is CASSLDQGGTQYF.

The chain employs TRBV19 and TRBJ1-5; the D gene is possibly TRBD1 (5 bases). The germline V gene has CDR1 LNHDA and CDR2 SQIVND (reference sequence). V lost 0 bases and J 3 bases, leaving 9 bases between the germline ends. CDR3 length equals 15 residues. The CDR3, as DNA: TGTGCCAGTAGTATAGAAGGCAGGGACAATCAGCCCCAGCATTTT. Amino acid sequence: CASSIEGRDNQPQHF.

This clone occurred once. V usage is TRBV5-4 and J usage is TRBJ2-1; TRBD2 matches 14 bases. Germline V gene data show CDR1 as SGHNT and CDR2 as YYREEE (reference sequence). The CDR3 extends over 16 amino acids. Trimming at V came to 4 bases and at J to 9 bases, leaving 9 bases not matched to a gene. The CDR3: CASSTPGLAGVGEQFF. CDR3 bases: TGTGCCAGCAGCACCCCGGGACTAGCGGGAGTTGGTGAGCAGTTCTTC.

CDR3: CAISDPLAGGHNEQFF. The CDR3 coding sequence is TGTGCCATCAGTGATCCTCTAGCGGGAGGCCACAATGAGCAGTTCTTC. The V call is TRBV10-3, the J call TRBJ2-1; 11 nucleotides line up with TRBD2. J was trimmed by 5 bases and V by 3 bases; bases with no gene match: 6. Germline loops: CDR1 ENHRY, CDR2 SYGVKD. The CDR3 has 16 residues.

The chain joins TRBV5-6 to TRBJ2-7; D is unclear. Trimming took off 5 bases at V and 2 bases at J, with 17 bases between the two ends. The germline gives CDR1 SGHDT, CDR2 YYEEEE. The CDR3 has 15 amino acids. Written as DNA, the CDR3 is TGTGCCAGCAGGGTAAGGGCTGGGTGGGCCTACGAGCAGTACTTC. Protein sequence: CASRVRAGWAYEQYF.

CDR3 residues: CASSAQGHGTDTQYF. The CDR3 nucleotides are TGTGCCAGCAGTGCCCAGGGTCATGGCACAGATACGCAGTATTTT. The V call is TRBV6-1, the J call TRBJ2-3; tentatively, D is TRBD1 (5 bases). The CDR3 has 15 amino acids. Germline assignment: CDR1 MNHNS and CDR2 SASEGT. V lost 4 bases, J lost 1 base, and 12 bases lay in between.

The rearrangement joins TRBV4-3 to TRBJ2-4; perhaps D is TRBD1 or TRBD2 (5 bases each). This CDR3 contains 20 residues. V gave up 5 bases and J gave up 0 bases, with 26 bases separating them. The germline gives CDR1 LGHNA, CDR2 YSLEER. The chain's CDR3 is CASSFSPGSQVSGAKNIQYF. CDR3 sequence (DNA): TGCGCCAGCAGCTTCTCCCCGGGGTCACAGGTTTCTGGAGCCAAAAACATTCAGTACTTC.

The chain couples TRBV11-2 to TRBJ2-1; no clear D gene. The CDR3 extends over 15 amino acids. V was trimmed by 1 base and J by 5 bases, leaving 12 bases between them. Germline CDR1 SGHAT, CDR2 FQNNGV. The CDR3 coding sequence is TGTGCCAGCAGCTTAGGAGGTCTGATAGACAATGAGCAGTTCTTC. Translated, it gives CASSLGGLIDNEQFF.

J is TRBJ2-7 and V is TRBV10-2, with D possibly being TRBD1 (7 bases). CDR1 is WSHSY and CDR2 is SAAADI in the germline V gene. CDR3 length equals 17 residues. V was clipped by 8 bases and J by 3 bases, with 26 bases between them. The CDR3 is CASSWDRAGGINYEQYF. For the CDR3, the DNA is TGCGCCAGCTCGTGGGATCGCGCAGGGGGGATTAACTACGAGCAGTACTTC.

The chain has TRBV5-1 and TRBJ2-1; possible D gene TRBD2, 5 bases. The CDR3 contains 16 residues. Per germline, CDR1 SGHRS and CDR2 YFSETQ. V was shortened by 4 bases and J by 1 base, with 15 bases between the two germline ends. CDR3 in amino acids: CASSRIAKRSYNEQFF. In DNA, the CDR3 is TGCGCCAGCAGCCGTATAGCGAAAAGATCCTACAATGAGCAGTTCTTC.

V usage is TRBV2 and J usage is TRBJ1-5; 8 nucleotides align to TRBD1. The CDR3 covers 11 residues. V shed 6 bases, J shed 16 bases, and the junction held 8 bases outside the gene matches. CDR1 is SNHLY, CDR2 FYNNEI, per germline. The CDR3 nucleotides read TGTGCCAGCAGGATCGGACAGGGATTTCATTTT. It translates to CASRIGQGFHF.

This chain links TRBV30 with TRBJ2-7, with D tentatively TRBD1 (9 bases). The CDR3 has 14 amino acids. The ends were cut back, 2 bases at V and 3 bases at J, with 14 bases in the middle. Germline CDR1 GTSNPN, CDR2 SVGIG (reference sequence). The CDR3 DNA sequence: TGTGCCTGGAGTCGGGGGGGACAGGGCTACGAGCAGTACTTC. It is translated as CAWSRGGQGYEQYF.